This T cell receptor beta chain was recovered during a study of vaccination effects on CD4 cells after COVID-19. Expansion with viral peptide pools was applied to antigen-specific CD4+ T cells by the ViraFEST assay prior to sequencing. Scientists isolated CD4+ T cells after a roughly 9-day culture period ended. Vaccine recipients had no previous SARS-CoV-2 infection; their nucleocapsid antibodies were negative. About 2.1 million PBMC were seeded per well and grown in the presence of around 10 IU/ml IL-2 and 8.5 to 10 ug/ml peptides. The authors exchanged half the medium for IL-2 medium on days 3 and 7. The repertoire was sequenced with immunoSEQ multiplex PCR; TCRdb's copy has only in-frame clones and lacks some. Here the sample spans 40,000 to 50,000 clones, around 70% being singletons. V shed 1 base and J 4 bases; nucleotides not matched to a gene: 6. CDR1 is LGHNT and CDR2 is FRNRAP in the germline V gene. The CDR3 totals 16 residues.

Study-wide findings and caveats: Marked clonal contraction of both clone types appeared late after vaccination. Cross-reaction with common cold coronaviruses was seen in only 1 of 255 vaccine-induced clones from healthy vaccinees.

Details on this clone: Its antigen is still unknown.

The source was CD4+ T cells from PBMCs cultured with HCoV-OC43 spike peptides, collected before COVID-19 vaccination. The subset is: HCoV-OC43 spike overlapping peptide pool stimulation. This chain uses TRBV12-5 with TRBJ2-5; 10 nucleotides align to TRBD1. This TCR was recovered from a human donor who received a COVID-19 vaccine. This chain's CDR3 is CASGLGIRDRGETQYF. The CDR3 DNA reads TGTGCTAGTGGTTTGGGGATCCGGGACAGGGGAGAGACCCAGTACTTC.